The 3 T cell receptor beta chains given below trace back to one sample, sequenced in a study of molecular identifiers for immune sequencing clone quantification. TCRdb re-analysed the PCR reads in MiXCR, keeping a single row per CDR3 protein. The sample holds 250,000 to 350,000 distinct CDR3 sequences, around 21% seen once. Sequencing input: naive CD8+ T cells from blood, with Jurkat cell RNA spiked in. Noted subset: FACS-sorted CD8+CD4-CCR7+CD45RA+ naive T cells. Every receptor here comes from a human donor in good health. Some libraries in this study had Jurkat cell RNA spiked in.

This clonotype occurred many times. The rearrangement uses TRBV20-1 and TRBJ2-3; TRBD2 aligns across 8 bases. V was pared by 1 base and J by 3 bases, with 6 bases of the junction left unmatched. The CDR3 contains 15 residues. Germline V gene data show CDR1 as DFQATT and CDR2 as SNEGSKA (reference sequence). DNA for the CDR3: TGCAGTGCTAGAGTCGCGAGCGGGGGAACAGATACGCAGTATTTT. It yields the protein CSARVASGGTDTQYF.

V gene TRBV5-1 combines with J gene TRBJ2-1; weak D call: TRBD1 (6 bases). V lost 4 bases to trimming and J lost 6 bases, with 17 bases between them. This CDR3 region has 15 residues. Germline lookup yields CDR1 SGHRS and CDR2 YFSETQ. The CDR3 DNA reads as TGCGCCAGCAGCCGCAGTAACAGGGAATCCAATGAGCAGTTCTTC. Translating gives CASSRSNRESNEQFF. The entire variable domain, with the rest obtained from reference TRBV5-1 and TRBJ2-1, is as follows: KAGVTQTPRYLIKTRGQQVTLSCSPISGHRSVSWYQQTPGQGLQFLFEYFSETQRNKGNFPGRFSGRQFSNSRSEMNVSTLELGDSALYLCASSRSNRESNEQFFGPGTRLTVL.

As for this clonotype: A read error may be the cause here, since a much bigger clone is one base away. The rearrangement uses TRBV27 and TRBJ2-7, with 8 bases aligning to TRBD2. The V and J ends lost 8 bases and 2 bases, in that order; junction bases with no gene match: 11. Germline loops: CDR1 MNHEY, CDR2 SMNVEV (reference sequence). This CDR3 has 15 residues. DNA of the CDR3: TGTGCCAGCGCAAGAACGGGGGGGGTCCCCTACGAGCAGTACTTC. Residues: CASARTGGVPYEQYF.